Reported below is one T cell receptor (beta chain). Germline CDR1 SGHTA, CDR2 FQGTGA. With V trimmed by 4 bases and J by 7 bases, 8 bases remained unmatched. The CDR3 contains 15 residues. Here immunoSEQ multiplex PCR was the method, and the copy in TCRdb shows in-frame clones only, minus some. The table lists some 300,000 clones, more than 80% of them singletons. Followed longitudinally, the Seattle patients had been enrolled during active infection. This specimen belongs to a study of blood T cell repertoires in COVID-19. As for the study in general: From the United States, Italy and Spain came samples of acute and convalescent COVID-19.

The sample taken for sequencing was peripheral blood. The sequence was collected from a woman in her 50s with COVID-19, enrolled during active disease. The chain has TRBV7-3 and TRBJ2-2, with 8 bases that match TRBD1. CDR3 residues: CASSSQGAIGGELFF. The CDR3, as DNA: TGTGCCAGCAGCTCGCAGGGGGCAATAGGCGGGGAGCTGTTTTTT.